Detailed here is one T cell receptor (beta chain). What it recognizes is unknown. CDR3 length equals 17 residues. The V gene's germline CDR1 is SGHTA and CDR2 FQGNSA. The junction had 13 bases not matched to a gene; V was cut back by 5 bases and J by 6 bases. Sequencing used immunoSEQ multiplex PCR; TCRdb keeps in-frame clones, though not all of them. The sample lists some 20,000 clones, approximately 86% occurring once. Between 1 and 8 samples, pretreatment and on-treatment, were given by each patient. The data were obtained in a study of PD-L1 blockade in urothelial cancer. About the study: Atezolizumab, begun by patients in about 2014, was given at 1,200 mg intravenously every 3 weeks. Twenty-five of 29 patients were males with bladder-origin urothelial cancer.

Study-level points and caveats: Pretreatment peripheral blood TCR clonality that fell below the median predicted better survival among the patients studied.

This specimen was PBMCs, taken around atezolizumab (anti-PD-L1) treatment. This TCR came from a man aged 50 to 60 with urothelial cancer. V gene TRBV7-2 combines with J gene TRBJ1-2, with 12 positions matching TRBD1. The CDR3 reads CASSAPPGTGGSHGYTF. The CDR3 nucleotides read TGTGCCAGCAGCGCTCCGCCCGGGACAGGGGGCTCTCATGGCTACACCTTC.